Presented here are 26 T cell receptor beta chains from one specimen sequenced in a study of blood T cell repertoires in COVID-19. Libraries were prepared by immunoSEQ multiplex PCR; TCRdb keeps only in-frame clonotypes and omits some of them. Of roughly 130,000 clones listed, approximately 83% are singletons. Sequencing was carried out using peripheral blood. These receptors came from a woman in her 50s with acute or convalescent COVID-19.

The V and J genes are TRBV12-3 or TRBV12-4 and TRBJ2-1; 7 nucleotides agree with TRBD2. V dropped 11 bases and J dropped 8; count of bases not matched to a gene: 12. The CDR3 consists of 13 residues. The DNA of the CDR3 is TGTGCCGCACGGACTAGTCTCCGTGATGAGCAGTTCTTC. Its protein is CAARTSLRDEQFF.

This clone appeared a single time. The rearrangement links TRBV19 to TRBJ1-1, with D possibly matching TRBD1 (6 bases). V was shortened by 8 bases and J by 4 bases, with 17 bases between the two germline ends. The CDR3 length is 14 residues. Germline V gene sequence: CDR1 LNHDA, CDR2 SQIVND (reference sequence). In DNA form, the CDR3 reads TGTGCCAGTTGGATCGAGGGGGTCGGCACTGAAGCTTTCTTT. It translates to CASWIEGVGTEAFF.

The chain has TRBV5-1 and TRBJ2-7, with D perhaps matching TRBD1 (5 bases). CDR3 size: 13 residues. Trimming removed 4 bases from V and 0 bases from J, with 8 bases in between. Germline V gene lookup returns CDR1 SGHRS and CDR2 YFSETQ. CDR3 protein: CASSPTDSYEQYF. Written as DNA, the CDR3 is TGCGCCAGCAGCCCGACAGACTCCTACGAGCAGTACTTC.

The chain recombines TRBV28 with TRBJ1-5; 7 bases line up with TRBD1. Germline CDR1 reads MDHEN; CDR2 reads SYDVKM. V shed 8 bases and J 1 base; nucleotides not matched to a gene: 5. The CDR3 sequence is 14 residues long. The DNA of the CDR3 is TGTGCCAGCGACGACAGGGCGAGCAATCAGCCCCAGCATTTT. This codes for CASDDRASNQPQHF.

The J gene is TRBJ1-6, the V gene TRBV5-4; TRBD1 is a possible D gene (5 bases). Trimming left V 1 base short and J 11 bases short, with 16 bases between. Germline CDR1 reads SGHNT; CDR2 reads YYREEE (reference sequence). The CDR3 loop spans 15 amino acids. The CDR3 here is CASSLKTGPNPPLHF. CDR3 sequence (DNA): TGTGCCAGCAGCTTGAAAACAGGTCCGAATCCACCCCTCCACTTT.

The chain is built from TRBV19 and TRBJ1-5, with 9 bases fitting TRBD1. The CDR3 runs to 15 residues. CDR1 LNHDA and CDR2 SQIVND come from the germline V gene (reference sequence). V was clipped by 7 bases and J by 2 bases; unmatched bases: 6. The CDR3 DNA reads as TGTGCCAGTAAGCCCCGACAGGGGGGCAATCAGCCCCAGCATTTT. Its protein product is CASKPRQGGNQPQHF.

The chain combines TRBV3-1 (or the pseudogene TRBV3-2) with TRBJ1-5; TRBD1 aligns across 10 bases. Per the germline V gene, CDR1 is LGHDT and CDR2 is YNNKEL (reference sequence). CDR3 length equals 15 residues. Trimming removed 1 base from V and 4 bases from J; junction bases left unmatched: 1. In DNA form, the CDR3 reads TGTGCCAGCAGCCAAGGGGACAGGGGAAATCAGCCCCAGCATTTT. Its protein is CASSQGDRGNQPQHF.

The chain joins TRBV28 to TRBJ1-2; 8 nucleotides match TRBD1. Germline CDR1 and CDR2: MDHEN and SYDVKM. Trimming at V came to 5 bases and at J to 7 bases, leaving 9 bases not matched to a gene. This CDR3 contains 14 residues. CDR3 bases: TGTGCCAGCAGTGGGTCCAGGGGGCGTGGTGGCTACACCTTC. This encodes CASSGSRGRGGYTF.

To note about this clone: A much larger clone differs by one base, so this may be a read error. This specimen includes other DNA sequences encoding the same CDR3. The chain links TRBV10-3 to TRBJ1-5; 7 nucleotides align to TRBD1. Germline V gene lookup returns CDR1 ENHRY and CDR2 SYGVKD. The CDR3 is 14 amino acids. J gave up 0 bases and V 8 bases, and 4 bases lay outside the gene matches. The CDR3 bases are TGTGCCATCGGAACAGGGGATAGCAATCAGCCCCAGCATTTT. Translated, it gives CAIGTGDSNQPQHF.

The chain recombines TRBV5-1 with TRBJ1-2, with a weak D call TRBD1 (6 bases). The CDR3 runs to 15 residues. V lost 4 bases and J lost 4, with 17 bases in between. Germline loops: CDR1 SGHRS, CDR2 YFSETQ. CDR3 bases: TGCGCCAGCAGCCTCACAGGGCCACAAACCTATGGCTACACCTTC. Its protein is CASSLTGPQTYGYTF.

This chain uses TRBV19 with TRBJ2-1; 10 bases are a match to TRBD2. The CDR3 is 19 residues long. The ends lost 7 bases at V and 7 bases at J; junction bases unmatched: 22. Germline V gene sequence: CDR1 LNHDA, CDR2 SQIVND (reference sequence). CDR3 amino acids: CASTNVTSISGLARNEQFF. Here the CDR3 DNA reads TGTGCCAGTACGAACGTAACCTCTATCTCGGGACTAGCGAGAAATGAGCAGTTCTTC. The full variable domain, with the rest looked up from reference TRBV19 and TRBJ2-1, is DGGITQSPKYLFRKEGQNVTLSCEQNLNHDAMYWYRQDPGQGLRLIYYSQIVNDFQKGDIAEGYSVSREKKESFPLTVTSAQKNPTAFYLCASTNVTSISGLARNEQFFGPGTRLTVL.

CDR3 sequence reads: CAITTLAEAFF. The CDR3 DNA is TGTGCCATCACAACCCTCGCTGAAGCTTTCTTT. The chain joins TRBV6-5 to TRBJ1-1, with D unclear. V lost 10 bases, J lost 6 bases, and 12 bases lay in between. CDR3 length: 11 residues. Germline V CDR1 and CDR2: MNHEY, SVGAGI.

This chain uses TRBV11-2 with TRBJ2-7; D possibly corresponds to TRBD1 (5 bases). Between the trimmed V and J ends, which lost 0 bases and 5 bases, there was a span of 11 bases. Germline-derived CDR1 and CDR2 are SGHAT and FQNNGV. This CDR3 has 14 amino acids. The CDR3 spells CASSLEAGSHEQYF. CDR3 sequence (DNA): TGTGCCAGCAGCTTAGAGGCAGGGTCCCACGAGCAGTACTTC.

This chain uses TRBV9 with TRBJ2-7; 9 bases fit TRBD1. The CDR3 length is 16 residues. The J segment lost 1 base and the V segment lost 2 bases, leaving 7 bases of the junction unmatched. Per the germline V gene, CDR1 is SGDLS and CDR2 is YYNGEE. The DNA of the CDR3 is TGTGCCAGCAGCGTCCTACCACAGGGGGCATCCTACGAGCAGTACTTC. Residues: CASSVLPQGASYEQYF.

The V gene is TRBV5-1, the J gene TRBJ1-6, with a tentative D call TRBD1 (6 bases). Trimming took off 6 bases at V and 7 bases at J, with 11 bases between the two ends. CDR1 and CDR2 (germline): SGHRS, YFSETQ. The CDR3 is made up of 13 amino acids. As DNA, the CDR3 is TGCGCCAGCACCCAGGGGTGGAATTCACCCCTCCACTTT. Protein sequence: CASTQGWNSPLHF.

With respect to this clone: This CDR3 is also generated by other DNA sequences in the sample. This chain links TRBV5-1 with TRBJ1-1, with a weak D call TRBD1 (5 bases). CDR1 and CDR2 (germline): SGHRS, YFSETQ. Trimming shortened V by 4 bases and J by 1 base, and 14 bases separated the two germline ends. This CDR3 is built from 15 residues. CDR3 amino acids: CASSPDPQGNTEAFF. The CDR3 DNA reads as TGCGCCAGCAGCCCGGACCCTCAGGGGAACACTGAAGCTTTCTTT.

This clone showed up just once. This sequence joins TRBV4-1 and TRBJ1-6; D possibly corresponds to TRBD1 (6 bases). The germline V and J ends were trimmed by 5 bases and 6 bases, with 14 bases remaining between them. This CDR3 region has 15 residues. Germline values: CDR1 MGHRA, CDR2 YSYEKL. CDR3 sequence: CASSGEQGPNSPLHF. Here the CDR3 DNA reads TGCGCCAGCAGCGGTGAACAGGGACCTAATTCACCCCTCCACTTT.

The J gene is TRBJ1-2, the V gene TRBV4-2, with D perhaps TRBD1 (5 bases). V was shortened by 0 bases and J by 0 bases, with 17 bases between the two germline ends. Germline values: CDR1 LGHNA, CDR2 YNFKEQ. The CDR3 sequence is 18 residues long. CDR3 sequence (DNA): TGTGCCAGCAGCCAAGATCGCGGAAACAGGAGATCTAACTATGGCTACACCTTC. Residues: CASSQDRGNRRSNYGYTF.

This clone was seen more than once but under ten times. The V and J genes are TRBV5-1 and TRBJ2-7, with TRBD1 matching over 9 bases. The junction had 5 bases not matched to a gene; V was cut back by 3 bases and J by 4 bases. CDR3 size: 14 residues. Germline V gene lookup returns CDR1 SGHRS and CDR2 YFSETQ. CDR3 sequence: CASSWSGQGYEQYF. In nucleotides, the CDR3 is TGCGCCAGCAGCTGGTCGGGACAGGGATACGAGCAGTACTTC.

The rearrangement links TRBV9 to TRBJ1-2; possibly TRBD1 for D (5 bases). The V gene's germline CDR1 is SGDLS and CDR2 YYNGEE. This CDR3 spans 12 amino acids. V was trimmed by 4 bases and J by 7 bases, leaving 11 bases between them. CDR3 sequence: CASSTGGTGYTF. The DNA for the CDR3 is TGTGCCAGCAGCACCGGGGGGACTGGCTACACCTTC.

CDR3 nucleotide sequence: TGTGCCAGCAGCCAAGCCGGGACAGGTGGAAACACCATATATTTT. Protein sequence: CASSQAGTGGNTIYF. V and J are TRBV3-1 (or the pseudogene TRBV3-2) and TRBJ1-3; 8 positions match TRBD1. Trimming removed 1 base from V and 3 bases from J; junction bases left unmatched: 2. The CDR3 runs to 15 residues. Germline V CDR1 and CDR2: LGHDT, YNNKEL (reference sequence).

This clone was observed a handful of times. J is TRBJ1-5 and V is TRBV19; D call uncertain. Germline V gene data show CDR1 as LNHDA and CDR2 as SQIVND (reference sequence). V lost 6 bases, J lost 6 bases, and 15 bases lay in between. The CDR3 sequence is 14 residues long. CDR3 DNA: TGTGCCAGTAGACCCAGCGGTTCCGGTCAGCCCCAGCATTTT. Translating gives CASRPSGSGQPQHF. The full variable domain, rest sourced from reference TRBV19 and TRBJ1-5, is DGGITQSPKYLFRKEGQNVTLSCEQNLNHDAMYWYRQDPGQGLRLIYYSQIVNDFQKGDIAEGYSVSREKKESFPLTVTSAQKNPTAFYLCASRPSGSGQPQHFGDGTRLSIL.

The chain joins TRBV6-4 to TRBJ2-3, with TRBD2 matching over 7 bases. The CDR3 runs 15 residues. V shed 5 bases and J 2 bases; nucleotides not matched to a gene: 7. The V gene's germline CDR1 is MRHNA and CDR2 SNTAGT. The CDR3 protein is CASSLGGGTTDTQYF. The CDR3 region has the DNA TGTGCCAGCAGTCTGGGCGGGGGAACCACAGATACGCAGTATTTT.

This clone was recorded only once. V and J are TRBV7-8 and TRBJ1-6; possible D gene TRBD1, 6 bases. The length of the CDR3 is 16 residues. The ends were cut back, 1 base at V and 9 bases at J, with 16 bases in the middle. Germline CDR1 and CDR2: SGHVS and FQNEAQ. CDR3 amino acids: CASSLGVGAQFSPLHF. In DNA, the CDR3 is TGTGCCAGCAGCTTAGGAGTGGGGGCGCAATTTTCACCCCTCCACTTT. The variable domain in full, completed from reference TRBV7-8 and TRBJ1-6, reads GAGVSQSPRYKVAKRGQDVALRCDPISGHVSLFWYQQALGQGPEFLTYFQNEAQLDKSGLPSDRFFAERPEGSVSTLKIQRTQQEDSAVYLCASSLGVGAQFSPLHFGNGTRLTVT.

The chain carries TRBV5-1 and TRBJ2-3, with TRBD2 matching over 8 bases. CDR3 length equals 13 residues. CDR1 is SGHRS and CDR2 is YFSETQ in the germline V gene. Unmatched junction bases numbered 4, after V lost 4 bases and J lost 6 bases. The CDR3 protein is CASSKWTSDTQYF. The CDR3 DNA follows: TGCGCCAGCAGCAAGTGGACTAGCGATACGCAGTATTTT.

The chain carries TRBV10-2 and TRBJ1-1, with a possible D match to TRBD1 (5 bases). The CDR3 loop spans 13 amino acids. CDR1 is WSHSY, CDR2 SAAADI, per germline. Trimming removed 5 bases from V and 5 bases from J, with 12 bases in between. The CDR3 loop is CASSLRGFTEAFF. In DNA form, the CDR3 reads TGCGCCAGCAGTCTAAGGGGCTTTACTGAAGCTTTCTTT.